Included here is one T cell receptor beta chain sequence, with context. The data originate from a study of shared clonotypes between healthy human individuals. V shed 4 bases, J shed 1 base, and the junction held 9 bases outside the gene matches. CDR1 and CDR2 (germline): SGHKS, YYEKEE (reference sequence). The CDR3 is 16 residues long. Sequencing used immunoSEQ multiplex PCR; TCRdb keeps in-frame clones, though not all of them. The profile shows approximately 2.4 million clones, 90% to 97% of them singletons. The sequence derives from a man between 18 and 29 years old in good health. This rearrangement joins TRBV5-5 to TRBJ2-3; TRBD1 agrees at 7 bases. Sample: naive CD4+ T cells sorted from blood. Subset reported: CD45RA+ positively selected. CDR3 bases: TGTGCCAGCAGCGGAACTACAGGGGCAGGCACAGATACGCAGTATTTT. As protein: CASSGTTGAGTDTQYF.